The entry below describes one TCR beta chain. The target antigen is unknown. Cell sorting on a FACSAria was used to separate CD4+ and CD8+ T cells from the PBMCs. This sample was taken from a study of CD8+ T cells in alopecia areata. Study results and limitations: Higher clonality was seen in lesional scalp than in normal scalp, especially in alopecia totalis/universalis. Among the cells sequenced in scalp samples are also the resident alphabeta T cells of normal skin.

Once RNA had been extracted, it was reverse transcribed into cDNA to act as the sequencing template. Libraries were prepared by immunoSEQ multiplex PCR; TCRdb keeps only in-frame clonotypes and omits some of them. The sample has fewer than 110,000 clones, 55% seen once; the top ten hold about 9%. This TCR was sampled from a human donor in good health. Material: CD4+ T cells sorted from blood.

Here the CDR3 DNA reads TGTGCCAGCAGTTTTGGACAGGGACGGGAGACCCAGTACTTC. It yields the protein CASSFGQGRETQYF. This rearrangement joins TRBV27 to TRBJ2-5; 8 nucleotides line up with TRBD1. J was trimmed by 5 bases and V by 3 bases; bases with no gene match: 5. From germline, CDR1 is MNHEY and CDR2 SMNVEV (reference sequence). This CDR3 is 14 amino acids long.